Described below is a single T cell receptor beta chain sequence and its context. The identical CDR3 is also encoded by other nucleotide sequences in the sample. The data belong to a study of shared clonotypes between healthy human individuals. For the study at large: Each donor's CD8 memory used one plate, CD8 naive two, each CD4 subset three.

TCRdb's copy holds only in-frame clones and misses some; the assay was immunoSEQ multiplex PCR. The data show roughly 1,100,000 clones, approximately 76% seen once. Those who donated were healthy HIV-negative adults, with no recent acute infections or vaccinations reported. The source material was memory CD4+ T cells sorted from blood. Subset specified: CD45RA-negative fraction. The sequence was collected from a man between 18 and 29 years old in good health.

The CDR3 region is CASSTYRERDSPLHF. The CDR3 bases are TGTGCCAGCTCAACGTACAGAGAGCGCGACTCACCCCTCCACTTT. The V call is TRBV18, the J call TRBJ1-6; D gene ambiguous. The CDR3 is 15 amino acids. V was shortened by 5 bases and J by 10 bases, with 18 bases between the two germline ends. From germline, CDR1 is KGHSH and CDR2 LQKENI.